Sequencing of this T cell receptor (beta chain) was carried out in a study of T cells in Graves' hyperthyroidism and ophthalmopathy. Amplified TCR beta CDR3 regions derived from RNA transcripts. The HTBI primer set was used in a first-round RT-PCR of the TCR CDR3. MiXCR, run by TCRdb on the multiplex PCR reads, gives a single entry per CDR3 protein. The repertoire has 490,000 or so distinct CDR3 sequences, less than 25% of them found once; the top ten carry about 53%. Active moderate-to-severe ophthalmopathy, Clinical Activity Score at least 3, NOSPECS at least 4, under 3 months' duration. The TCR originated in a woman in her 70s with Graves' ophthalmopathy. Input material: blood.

CDR3: CASSIGQVYEQYF. The CDR3 DNA sequence: TGTGCCAGCAGTATAGGACAGGTGTACGAGCAGTACTTC. The V and J genes are TRBV2 and TRBJ2-7, with 7 nucleotides matching TRBD1. Germline CDR1 SNHLY, CDR2 FYNNEI. This CDR3 has 13 amino acids. Trimming removed 5 bases from V and 4 bases from J; junction bases left unmatched: 5. Full variable domain (missing parts from reference TRBV2 and TRBJ2-7): EPEVTQTPSHQVTQMGQEVILRCVPISNHLYFYWYRQILGQKVEFLVSFYNNEISEKSEIFDDQFSVERPDGSNFTLKIRSTKLEDSAMYFCASSIGQVYEQYFGPGTRLTVT.